This entry lists 25 T cell receptor beta chains sequenced from one sample in a study of CD8+ T cells in alopecia areata. RNA extraction was followed by reverse transcription into cDNA, which acted as the sequencing template. TCRdb keeps only in-frame clones here, not all; method: immunoSEQ multiplex PCR. There are about 140,000 clones in the sample; roughly 86% occur only once, and less than 15% lies in the top ten. Noted treatment: oral pan-JAK inhibitor, 5-10 mg twice daily. The sequencing here drew on CD8+ T cells sorted from blood, taken at week 4, from a patient treated with tofacitinib. The receptors were gathered from a human donor with alopecia areata.

V is TRBV7-9 and J is TRBJ2-1; 9 nucleotides align to TRBD1. Germline V gene data show CDR1 as SEHNR and CDR2 as FQNEAQ (reference sequence). The CDR3 is made up of 15 amino acids. J gave up 7 bases and V 3 bases, and 7 bases lay outside the gene matches. The CDR3 nucleotides are TGTGCCAGCAGCTTGGGACAGGGCGTTATGAATGAGCAGTTCTTC. Translated: CASSLGQGVMNEQFF.

Details on this clone: Other DNA variants within this sample encode the same CDR3. The chain employs TRBV7-9 and TRBJ2-1, with a weak D call TRBD2 (6 bases). The CDR3 contains 12 residues. V was cut by 6 bases and J by 8 bases, with 11 bases left in between. Germline assignment: CDR1 SEHNR and CDR2 FQNEAQ (reference sequence). This CDR3 is CASSPGGYEQFF. CDR3 bases: TGTGCCAGCAGTCCTGGGGGGTATGAGCAGTTCTTC.

The chain is built from TRBV7-2 and TRBJ2-5; D may correspond to TRBD1 or TRBD2 (5 bases each). Germline loops: CDR1 SGHTA, CDR2 FQGNSA. The CDR3 loop spans 16 amino acids. The V gene lost 3 bases and the J gene lost 2 bases, with 16 bases spanning the gap. The CDR3 nucleotides are TGTGCCAGCAGCTTCTGGGGACCCCAACAACAAGAGACCCAGTACTTC. Its protein product is CASSFWGPQQQETQYF.

CDR3 nucleotides: TGTGCCAGCAGCCCCGGGGGAGGGATTGCCTACGAGCAGTACTTC. Its translation: CASSPGGGIAYEQYF. The V and J genes are TRBV7-9 and TRBJ2-7; 7 positions match TRBD2. Looked up from germline, CDR1 is SEHNR and CDR2 is FQNEAQ (reference sequence). Trimming removed 5 bases from V and 2 bases from J; junction bases left unmatched: 9. This CDR3 contains 15 residues.

J is TRBJ2-1 and V is TRBV7-2; TRBD2 agrees at 11 bases. The V and J ends lost 5 bases and 10 bases, in that order; junction bases with no gene match: 10. The germline CDR1 and CDR2 sequences are SGHTA and FQGNSA. There are 15 residues in the CDR3. The CDR3 DNA reads as TGTGCCAGCAGCCTCACTAGCGGGGGATTAGGGGAGCAGTTCTTC. It is translated as CASSLTSGGLGEQFF. The entire variable domain, with the rest obtained from reference TRBV7-2 and TRBJ2-1, is as follows: GAGVSQSPSNKVTEKGKDVELRCDPISGHTALYWYRQSLGQGLEFLIYFQGNSAPDKSGLPSDRFSAERTGGSVSTLTIQRTQQEDSAVYLCASSLTSGGLGEQFFGPGTRLTVL.

The V and J genes are TRBV2 and TRBJ2-3; either TRBD1 or TRBD2 may supply D (6 bases each). The V end was cut by 6 bases, the J end by 0 bases, with 7 bases between. Germline V lookup: CDR1 SNHLY, CDR2 FYNNEI. This CDR3 is 13 amino acids long. This CDR3 is CASRGGSTDTQYF. In nucleotides, the CDR3 is TGTGCCAGCAGAGGGGGGAGCACAGATACGCAGTATTTT. The whole variable domain, filled in from reference TRBV2 and TRBJ2-3, reads EPEVTQTPSHQVTQMGQEVILRCVPISNHLYFYWYRQILGQKVEFLVSFYNNEISEKSEIFDDQFSVERPDGSNFTLKIRSTKLEDSAMYFCASRGGSTDTQYFGPGTRLTVL.

This chain joins TRBV2 and TRBJ2-7; TRBD2 is a possible D gene (6 bases). CDR1 SNHLY and CDR2 FYNNEI come from the germline V gene. The CDR3 is made up of 13 amino acids. Trimming left V 8 bases short and J 0 bases short, with 11 bases between. In nucleotides, the CDR3 is TGTGCCAGCCGGGGCGGGGACTCCTACGAGCAGTACTTC. Translated: CASRGGDSYEQYF.

As to this clone: One junction end disagrees with the germline gene, perhaps due to a read error. The gene calls are TRBV6-6 and TRBJ2-7; D is unresolved. The CDR3 length is 14 residues. Germline lookup yields CDR1 MNHNY and CDR2 SVGAGI (reference sequence). The CDR3 loop is CASSYQGFPSVLDF. CDR3 nucleotides: TGTGCCAGCAGTTACCAAGGGTTCCCCAGCGTTTTGGACTTC.

The chain employs TRBV19 and TRBJ2-4; 11 bases align to TRBD2. Per the germline V gene, CDR1 is LNHDA and CDR2 is SQIVND (reference sequence). This CDR3 has 16 residues. V shed 5 bases, J shed 6 bases, and the junction held 9 bases outside the gene matches. The CDR3, as DNA: TGTGCCAGTAGTGTTATAGCGGGGGGGCCGGGAAACATTCAGTACTTC. Translating it yields CASSVIAGGPGNIQYF.

Comments on this clone: The same CDR3 is also encoded by other DNA sequences in this sample. The chain joins TRBV9 to TRBJ2-1; D unclear. Looked up from germline, CDR1 is SGDLS and CDR2 is YYNGEE. This CDR3 comprises 14 residues. The V gene lost 0 bases and the J gene lost 7 bases, with 11 bases spanning the gap. CDR3 DNA: TGTGCCAGCAGCGTAGGGGGATTGGGGAATGAGCAGTTCTTC. Its translation is CASSVGGLGNEQFF.

The rearrangement uses TRBV19 and TRBJ1-1; no definite D call. The V gene's germline CDR1 is LNHDA and CDR2 SQIVND (reference sequence). Trimming left V 1 base short and J 1 base short, with 4 bases between. The length of the CDR3 is 13 residues. CDR3 region: CASSIVENTEAFF. The CDR3 DNA sequence: TGTGCCAGTAGTATAGTTGAGAACACTGAAGCTTTCTTT.

The rearrangement joins TRBV5-1 to TRBJ2-7; TRBD2 matches at 10 bases. The CDR3 totals 14 residues. The trim removed 4 bases at V and 6 bases at J, leaving 7 bases unmatched. CDR1 and CDR2 from the germline V gene are SGHRS and YFSETQ. CDR3 loop: CASSEAGGPSEQYF. The CDR3 region has the DNA TGCGCCAGCAGCGAAGCGGGAGGGCCCTCCGAGCAGTACTTC.

V and J are TRBV7-8 and TRBJ2-5; D unresolved. V shed 5 bases and J shed 4 bases, with 8 bases lying between them. CDR3 length: 12 amino acids. Germline CDR1 is SGHVS and CDR2 is FQNEAQ. The CDR3 is CASSPLRETQYF. In DNA, the CDR3 is TGTGCCAGCAGCCCCCTAAGAGAGACCCAGTACTTC.

This chain uses TRBV5-1 with TRBJ2-4; 11 positions match TRBD1. After removal of 4 bases from V and 8 bases from J, the junction contained 20 bases not matched to a gene. This CDR3 has 19 residues. CDR1 and CDR2 from the germline V gene are SGHRS and YFSETQ. The CDR3 DNA reads as TGCGCCAGCAGCCCGAGTGGCCCGGGACAGGGGGTTCGGGTGTACATTCAGTACTTC. Its translation: CASSPSGPGQGVRVYIQYF.

The genes are TRBV5-1 and TRBJ2-3; D not certain. Trimming removed 4 bases from V and 1 base from J, with 13 bases in between. Germline CDR1 reads SGHRS; CDR2 reads YFSETQ. CDR3 size: 15 residues. The chain's CDR3 is CASSLAPLGTDTQYF. The CDR3 DNA sequence: TGCGCCAGCAGCCTCGCCCCCCTGGGCACAGATACGCAGTATTTT.

With regard to this clone: At the DNA level, this CDR3 is encoded by other sequences in the same sample as well. V and J are TRBV12-5 and TRBJ2-7; D is uncertain. Deletions cut 5 bases from V and 3 bases from J, with 5 bases between. This CDR3 is 11 amino acids long. CDR1 is LGHNT and CDR2 is FRNRAP in the germline V gene. Here the CDR3 DNA reads TGTGCTAGTGGTCCAAACTACGAGCAGTACTTC. Its protein is CASGPNYEQYF.

The genes are TRBV6-1 and TRBJ2-7, with D tentatively TRBD1 or TRBD2 (5 bases each). The germline V and J ends were trimmed by 1 base and 3 bases, with 13 bases remaining between them. The CDR3 length is 15 residues. CDR1 is MNHNS and CDR2 is SASEGT in the germline V gene. CDR3 sequence: CASSEEADILYEQYF. The DNA of the CDR3 is TGTGCCAGCAGTGAAGAAGCGGACATCCTCTACGAGCAGTACTTC.

The chain is built from TRBV19 and TRBJ2-1; D may be TRBD2 (6 bases). Germline V gene lookup returns CDR1 LNHDA and CDR2 SQIVND (reference sequence). V was clipped by 7 bases and J by 8 bases, with 18 bases between them. This CDR3 has 14 residues. The CDR3 spells CASIPTGSPDEQFF. The CDR3 region has the DNA TGTGCCAGTATCCCAACCGGGAGTCCGGATGAGCAGTTCTTC.

In its sample, this clone was seen once. The sample contains more than one DNA sequence encoding this CDR3. The chain combines TRBV7-9 with TRBJ2-7; the D gene is possibly TRBD1 (6 bases). This CDR3 has 12 residues. The ends were cut back, 6 bases at V and 3 bases at J, with 9 bases in the middle. Germline CDR1 and CDR2: SEHNR and FQNEAQ (reference sequence). The CDR3 spells CASSQDSYEQYF. The CDR3 region has the DNA TGTGCCAGCAGTCAGGACAGCTACGAGCAGTACTTC.

The rearrangement joins TRBV13 to TRBJ2-7; D ambiguous. Germline loops: CDR1 PRHDT, CDR2 FYEKMQ (reference sequence). The CDR3 has 14 residues. V was pared by 5 bases and J by 2 bases, with 13 bases between. The CDR3 spells CASSPRARAYEQYF. The CDR3 DNA reads TGTGCCAGCAGCCCAAGGGCAAGGGCCTACGAGCAGTACTTC.

The chain recombines TRBV27 with TRBJ2-1; D remains ambiguous. In germline, CDR1 is MNHEY, CDR2 SMNVEV (reference sequence). Trimming took off 7 bases at V and 1 base at J, with 8 bases between the two ends. This CDR3 contains 13 residues. Here the CDR3 DNA reads TGTGCCAGCATGCACGGGTCCTACAATGAGCAGTTCTTC. It is translated as CASMHGSYNEQFF.

The rearrangement links TRBV19 to TRBJ2-7; D possibly corresponds to TRBD1 (5 bases). The germline V and J ends were trimmed by 6 bases and 7 bases, with 16 bases remaining between them. This CDR3 contains 13 residues. The germline gives CDR1 LNHDA, CDR2 SQIVND (reference sequence). The CDR3 here is CASSTIAREEQYF. CDR3 in DNA: TGTGCCAGTAGCACTATCGCCAGGGAAGAGCAGTACTTC.

The CDR3 region is CAWMPLRGGDTQYF. The CDR3 region has the DNA TGTGCCTGGATGCCTCTACGGGGTGGAGATACGCAGTATTTT. The chain employs TRBV30 and TRBJ2-3, with D perhaps matching TRBD2 (5 bases). The CDR3 is 14 residues long. Between the trimmed V and J ends, which lost 4 bases and 5 bases, there was a span of 16 bases. The germline gives CDR1 GTSNPN, CDR2 SVGIG (reference sequence).

This chain uses TRBV4-1 with TRBJ2-1; D remains ambiguous. V was clipped by 8 bases and J by 5 bases, with 7 bases between them. This CDR3 region has 11 residues. From germline, CDR1 is MGHRA and CDR2 YSYEKL. This chain's CDR3 is CASGTDNEQFF. For the CDR3, the DNA is TGCGCCAGCGGTACAGACAATGAGCAGTTCTTC.

This rearrangement joins TRBV4-1 to TRBJ2-3; TRBD2 might be the D (5 bases). The V end was cut by 3 bases, the J end by 0 bases, with 19 bases between. The CDR3 is 18 residues long. Germline-derived CDR1 and CDR2 are MGHRA and YSYEKL. The DNA for the CDR3 is TGCGCCAGCAGCCAGGAGCACAAAGCAGACTATAGCACAGATACGCAGTATTTT. Translation gives CASSQEHKADYSTDTQYF.